Listed below are T cell receptor beta chains from one sample, sequenced in a study of radiation and T cells in renal cell carcinoma. Only in-frame clones appear in the TCRdb table, and some are missing; sequencing was by immunoSEQ multiplex PCR. The sample holds about 78,000 clones, nearly 90% seen once. The sequences come from blood, collected from a patient whose treatment included radiotherapy and nephrectomy. The origin of the receptors is a woman aged 65 to 85 with renal cell carcinoma. Both conserved end residues are part of each CDR3. Fields, in order: clone size, J gene, V gene, D gene, CDR3 DNA, CDR3 protein. D genes are given only for firm matches. Size values are once, few and many counts, or a class for expanded clones, and some rows have none.

. | TRBJ2-7 | TRBV11-3 | . | TGTGCCAGCAGCTTGCGAGGGGCAGATCAGTACTTC | CASSLRGADQYF
. | TRBJ2-2 | TRBV27 | TRBD2 | TGTGCCAGCAGTTCAACGGGACTAGTCGGGGAGCTGTTTTTT | CASSSTGLVGELFF
. | TRBJ2-7 | TRBV2 | TRBD1 | TGTGCCAGCAGACCAGGGGGCGGAGAGCAGTACTTC | CASRPGGGEQYF
. | TRBJ1-4 | TRBV28 | TRBD1 | TGTGCCAGCAGTTCCCTAGTACAGGGGGCGACTAATGAAAAACTGTTTTTT | CASSSLVQGATNEKLFF
. | TRBJ2-7 | TRBV6-4 | . | TGTGCCAGCAGTGACTCGGGGGACTACGAGCAGTACTTC | CASSDSGDYEQYF
. | TRBJ2-7 | TRBV4-3 | . | TGCGCCAGCAGCCAAGGGACGGGGCATCGATACGAGCAGTACTTC | CASSQGTGHRYEQYF
. | TRBJ2-7 | TRBV28 | TRBD2 | TGTGCCAGCAGACCGACCGGGGGGGGCGAGCAGTACTTC | CASRPTGGGEQYF
. | TRBJ1-5 | TRBV5-1 | TRBD1 | TGCGCCAGCAGCATTGGGACAGGGGGTATCAATCAGCCCCAGCATTTT | CASSIGTGGINQPQHF
. | TRBJ2-3 | TRBV19 | . | TGTGCCAGTACCAGACAGGGACTTACTATCAGCACAGATACGCAGTATTTT | CASTRQGLTISTDTQYF
. | TRBJ2-7 | TRBV4-2 | TRBD1 | TGTGCCAGCAGCCAAGCATGGGACAGTGTACACGAGCAGTACTTC | CASSQAWDSVHEQYF
few | TRBJ1-2 | TRBV28 | . | TGTGCCAGCAGTATAGGGGGTTCCAACTATGGCTACACCTTC | CASSIGGSNYGYTF
. | TRBJ2-1 | TRBV5-1 | TRBD1 | TGCGCCAGCAGCTTGTGGGGGGACAGGGGCCAGAATGAGCAGTTCTTC | CASSLWGDRGQNEQFF
. | TRBJ2-1 | TRBV19 | . | TGTGCCAGTAGTGGGCAGGGAGCCTACAATGAGCAGTTCTTC | CASSGQGAYNEQFF
. | TRBJ2-3 | TRBV9 | . | TGTGCCAGCAGCGTAGAGGACGGACGCACAGATACGCAGTATTTT | CASSVEDGRTDTQYF
. | TRBJ1-5 | TRBV6-1 | TRBD1 | TGTGCCAGCAGTGAAGGGGGACAGAGCTATCAGCCCCAGCATTTT | CASSEGGQSYQPQHF
. | TRBJ1-6 | TRBV5-1 | . | TGCGCCAGCAGCTTGGTTGGGGAGGTTCCCTCACCCCTCCACTTT | CASSLVGEVPSPLHF
. | TRBJ2-5 | TRBV7-9 | TRBD2 | TGTGCCAGCAGCTTCAACCTACTAGCGGGGGTTGAGACCCAGTACTTC | CASSFNLLAGVETQYF
. | TRBJ2-6 | TRBV7-5 | . | TGTGCCAGAAAACGTCGTAGACAAAGTCGGGCCAACGTCCTGACTTTC | CARKRRRQSRANVLTF
. | TRBJ2-2 | TRBV6-5 | TRBD1 | TGTGCCAGCAGTTACTTCGGGACAGCGAACACCGGGGAGCTGTTTTTT | CASSYFGTANTGELFF
. | TRBJ1-2 | TRBV19 | . | TGTGCCAGTAAAGTAGGGACTGGCTACACCTTC | CASKVGTGYTF
. | TRBJ1-1 | TRBV11-2 | TRBD1 | TGTGCCAGCAGCTTGGGACAGGGGGTGAACACTGAAGCTTTCTTT | CASSLGQGVNTEAFF
. | TRBJ2-4 | TRBV6-6 | . | TGTGCCAGCAGTCCTCGGGGGGCTCTAGCCAAAAACATTCAGTACTTC | CASSPRGALAKNIQYF
. | TRBJ1-1 | TRBV7-3 | . | TGTGCCAGCAGCTTAAGGGGCATGAACACTGAAGCTTTCTTT | CASSLRGMNTEAFF
. | TRBJ1-5 | TRBV2 | TRBD1 | TGTGCCAGCAGGGCCGGGTCAGGGGGCGGCAATCAGCCCCAGCATTTT | CASRAGSGGGNQPQHF
. | TRBJ2-1 | TRBV30 | . | TGTGCCTGGACCCAGAACAATGAGCAGTTCTTC | CAWTQNNEQFF
. | TRBJ2-3 | TRBV20-1 | . | TGCAGTGCTTTCCCTTTGGATACGCAGTATTTT | CSAFPLDTQYF
once | TRBJ2-6 | TRBV6-1 | . | TGTGCCTTGGGAGTTCCTGGGGCCAACGTCCTGACTTTC | CALGVPGANVLTF
few | TRBJ1-1 | TRBV2 | . | TGTGCCAGCAAGCGGCGCACTCTGAACACTGAAGCTTTCTTT | CASKRRTLNTEAFF
. | TRBJ2-7 | TRBV27 | TRBD2 | TGTGCCACCTCCGAAACAGCGGGACTCTACGAGCAGTACTTC | CATSETAGLYEQYF
. | TRBJ1-2 | TRBV5-1 | . | TGCGCCAGCAGCTTGGGAACAGTCTATGGCTACACCTTC | CASSLGTVYGYTF
. | TRBJ1-3 | TRBV10-3 | . | TGTGCCATCATGAACAGGGTTGGAAACACCATATATTTT | CAIMNRVGNTIYF
. | TRBJ2-3 | TRBV9 | . | TGTGCCAGCAGCGGGGGCTACCCCACAGATACGCAGTATTTT | CASSGGYPTDTQYF
. | TRBJ2-1 | TRBV6-5 | . | TGTGCCAGCAGTTACTCTCACGGGTCCTACAATGAGCAGTTCTTC | CASSYSHGSYNEQFF
. | TRBJ1-1 | TRBV5-1 | . | TGCGCCAGCAGCTTGGAGTGGGGTTTCACTGAAGCTTTCTTT | CASSLEWGFTEAFF
few | TRBJ2-5 | TRBV29-1 | . | TGCAGCGTTGAAGAGTTCGTGGGCAGGAATCAAGAGACCCAGTACTTC | CSVEEFVGRNQETQYF
. | TRBJ1-4 | TRBV29-1 | . | TGCAGCGTAAAAACAGGGACAACTAATGAAAAACTGTTTTTT | CSVKTGTTNEKLFF
. | TRBJ2-5 | TRBV11-2 | TRBD2 | TGTGCCAGCAGCTTCGGAGGACGGGGGGAGGCCCAGTACTTC | CASSFGGRGEAQYF
. | TRBJ1-4 | TRBV5-5 | . | TGTGCCAGCAGCTTGGGGGCAGGGGTGAATGAAAAACTGTTTTTT | CASSLGAGVNEKLFF
. | TRBJ2-4 | TRBV5-1 | . | TGCGCCAGCAGCGAGAACCCGGGGCTAGCCAAAAACATTCAGTACTTC | CASSENPGLAKNIQYF
. | TRBJ1-2 | TRBV6-1 | . | TGTGCCATCCCCGGTTCAAATCTTGATCAAGGCTACACCTTC | CAIPGSNLDQGYTF
. | TRBJ1-1 | TRBV27 | . | TGTGCCAGCCAAAGAGCCATAATGAACACTGAAGCTTTCTTT | CASQRAIMNTEAFF
. | TRBJ1-5 | TRBV7-6 | . | TGTGCCAGCAGCCTACGATCAGGGGGCAATCAGCCCCAGCATTTT | CASSLRSGGNQPQHF
. | TRBJ2-5 | TRBV10-1 | TRBD2 | TGCGCCAGCAGGGGACTAGCGGGGCAAGAGACCCAGTACTTC | CASRGLAGQETQYF
. | TRBJ1-1 | TRBV9 | . | TGTGCCAGCAGCGTAGTTTTGGGGAACACTGAAGCTTTCTTT | CASSVVLGNTEAFF
. | TRBJ1-4 | TRBV5-5 | TRBD1 | TGTGCCAGCAGCACCGGGACAGGGTGGGAAGCTAATGAAAAACTGTTTTTT | CASSTGTGWEANEKLFF